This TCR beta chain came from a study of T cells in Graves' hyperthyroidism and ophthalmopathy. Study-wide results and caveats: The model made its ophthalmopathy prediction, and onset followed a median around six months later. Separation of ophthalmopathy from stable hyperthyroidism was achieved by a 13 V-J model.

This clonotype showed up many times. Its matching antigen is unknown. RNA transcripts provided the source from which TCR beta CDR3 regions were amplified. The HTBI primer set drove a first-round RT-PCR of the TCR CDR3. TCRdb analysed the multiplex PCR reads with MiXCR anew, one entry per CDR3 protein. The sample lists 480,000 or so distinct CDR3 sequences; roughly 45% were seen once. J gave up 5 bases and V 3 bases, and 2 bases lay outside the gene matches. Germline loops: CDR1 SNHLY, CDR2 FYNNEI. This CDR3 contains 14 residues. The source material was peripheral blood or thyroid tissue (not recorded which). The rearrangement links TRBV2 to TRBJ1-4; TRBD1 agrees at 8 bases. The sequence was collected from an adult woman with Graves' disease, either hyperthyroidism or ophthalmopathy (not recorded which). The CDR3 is CASSEGQANEKLFF. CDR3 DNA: TGTGCCAGCAGTGAGGGACAGGCCAATGAAAAACTGTTTTTT.